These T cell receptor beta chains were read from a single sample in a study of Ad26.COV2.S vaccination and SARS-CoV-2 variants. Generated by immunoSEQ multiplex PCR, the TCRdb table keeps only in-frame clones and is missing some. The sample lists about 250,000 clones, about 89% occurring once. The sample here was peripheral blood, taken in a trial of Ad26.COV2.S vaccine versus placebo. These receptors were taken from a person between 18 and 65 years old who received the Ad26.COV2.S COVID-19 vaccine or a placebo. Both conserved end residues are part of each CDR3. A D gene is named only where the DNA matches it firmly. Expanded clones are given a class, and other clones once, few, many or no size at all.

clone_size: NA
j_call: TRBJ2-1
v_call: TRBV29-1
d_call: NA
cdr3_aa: CSARISYNEQFF
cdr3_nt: TGCAGCGCCCGGATTTCCTACAATGAGCAGTTCTTC

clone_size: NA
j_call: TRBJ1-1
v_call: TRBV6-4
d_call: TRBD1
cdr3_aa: CASSAGQANTEAFF
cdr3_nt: TGTGCCAGCAGCGCGGGACAGGCGAACACTGAAGCTTTCTTT

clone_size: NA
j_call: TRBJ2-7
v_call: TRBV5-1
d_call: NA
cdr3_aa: CASSISGQIQQYF
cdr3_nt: TGCGCCAGCAGCATAAGTGGACAGATCCAGCAGTACTTC

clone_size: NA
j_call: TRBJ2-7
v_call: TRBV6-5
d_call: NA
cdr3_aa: CASSYSRGTYEQYF
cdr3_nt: TGTGCCAGCAGTTACTCGAGAGGTACCTACGAGCAGTACTTC

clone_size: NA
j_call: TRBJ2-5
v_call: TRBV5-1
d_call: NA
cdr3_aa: CASSLGRGQETQYF
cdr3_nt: TGCGCCAGCAGCTTGGGGCGGGGTCAAGAGACCCAGTACTTC

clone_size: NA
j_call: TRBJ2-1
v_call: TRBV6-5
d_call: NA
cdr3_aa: CASSYGYEQFF
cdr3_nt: TGTGCCAGCAGTTACGGCTATGAGCAGTTCTTC

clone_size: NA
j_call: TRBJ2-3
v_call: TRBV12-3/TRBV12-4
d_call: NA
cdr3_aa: CASSGVALNTQYF
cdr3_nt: TGTGCCAGCAGCGGGGTGGCGCTGAATACGCAGTATTTT

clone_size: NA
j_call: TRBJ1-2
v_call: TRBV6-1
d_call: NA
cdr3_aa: CASSEGSGPRGYTF
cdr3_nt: TGTGCCAGCAGTGAAGGGTCAGGACCTAGGGGCTACACCTTC

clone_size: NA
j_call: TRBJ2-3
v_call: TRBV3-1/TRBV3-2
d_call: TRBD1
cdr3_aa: CASSGTGSTDTQYF
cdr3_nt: TGTGCCAGCAGCGGGACAGGATCCACAGATACGCAGTATTTT

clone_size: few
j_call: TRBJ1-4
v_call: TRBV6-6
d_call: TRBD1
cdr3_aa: CASISTGANEKLFF
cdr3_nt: TGTGCCAGCATATCGACAGGGGCAAATGAAAAACTGTTTTTT

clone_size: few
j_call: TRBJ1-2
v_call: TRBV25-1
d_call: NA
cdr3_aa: CASSESRDSKANYGYTF
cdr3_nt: TGTGCCAGCAGTGAATCGAGGGATTCAAAAGCTAACTATGGCTACACCTTC

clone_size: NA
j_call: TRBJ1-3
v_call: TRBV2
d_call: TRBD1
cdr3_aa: CASSALTGGGNTIYF
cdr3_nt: TGTGCCAGCAGCGCCTTGACAGGGGGTGGAAACACCATATATTTT

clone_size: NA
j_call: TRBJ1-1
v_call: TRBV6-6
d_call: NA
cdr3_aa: CASSYTEAFF
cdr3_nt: TGTGCCAGCAGTTACACTGAAGCTTTCTTT

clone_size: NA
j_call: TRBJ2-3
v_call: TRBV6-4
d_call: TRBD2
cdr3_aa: CASSDRGGAEDTQYF
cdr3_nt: TGTGCCAGCAGTGACCGCGGGGGGGCCGAAGATACGCAGTATTTT

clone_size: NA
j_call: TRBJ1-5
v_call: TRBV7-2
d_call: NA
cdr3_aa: CASSVDSHNQPQHF
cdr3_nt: TGTGCCAGCAGCGTCGACAGTCACAATCAGCCCCAGCATTTT

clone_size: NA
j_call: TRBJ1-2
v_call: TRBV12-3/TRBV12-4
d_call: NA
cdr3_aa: CASSFTGSYGYTF
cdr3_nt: TGTGCCAGCAGTTTTACAGGGTCCTATGGCTACACCTTC

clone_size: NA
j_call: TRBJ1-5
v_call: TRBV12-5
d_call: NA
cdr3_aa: CASGFEVQPQHF
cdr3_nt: TGTGCTAGTGGTTTTGAGGTTCAGCCCCAGCATTTT

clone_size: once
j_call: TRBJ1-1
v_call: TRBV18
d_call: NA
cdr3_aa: CASSPRAGVENTEAFF
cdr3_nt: TGTGCCAGCTCACCCCGGGCAGGGGTTGAGAACACTGAAGCTTTCTTT

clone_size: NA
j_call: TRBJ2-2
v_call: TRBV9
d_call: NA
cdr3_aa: CASSVEDGANTGELFF
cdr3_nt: TGTGCCAGCAGCGTAGAAGACGGGGCGAACACCGGGGAGCTGTTTTTT